This TCR beta chain was sequenced during a study of blood T cell repertoires in COVID-19. Libraries were prepared by immunoSEQ multiplex PCR; TCRdb keeps only in-frame clonotypes and omits some of them. This repertoire shows about 200,000 clones, more than 75% found once; its top ten account for less than 20%. The length of the CDR3 is 15 residues. Germline V lookup: CDR1 SGHKS, CDR2 YYEKEE (reference sequence). V was trimmed by 5 bases and J by 0 bases, leaving 14 bases between them. The chain combines TRBV5-5 with TRBJ1-2; D gene ambiguous. This receptor was taken from a woman aged 45-65 years with acute COVID-19. Sequencing was performed on PBMCs or T cells enriched from blood (not recorded which). The CDR3 sequence: CASRPVEGANYGYTF. In nucleotides, the CDR3 is TGTGCCAGCAGACCTGTGGAGGGAGCTAACTATGGCTACACCTTC.